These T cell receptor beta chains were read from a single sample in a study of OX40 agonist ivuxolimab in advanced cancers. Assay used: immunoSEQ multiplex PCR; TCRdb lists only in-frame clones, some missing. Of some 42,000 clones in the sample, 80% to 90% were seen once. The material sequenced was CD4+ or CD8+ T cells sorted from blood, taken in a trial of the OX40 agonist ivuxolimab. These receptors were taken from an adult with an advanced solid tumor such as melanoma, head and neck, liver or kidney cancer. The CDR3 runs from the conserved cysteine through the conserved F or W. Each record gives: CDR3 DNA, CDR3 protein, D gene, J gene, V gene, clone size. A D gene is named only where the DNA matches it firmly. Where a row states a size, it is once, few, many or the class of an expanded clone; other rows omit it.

TGTGCCTGGAGTGACAGGGTGCGGGGAAACACCATATATTTT CAWSDRVRGNTIYF - TRBJ1-3 TRBV30 -
TGTGCCAGCAGCTCGGACAGGCATGGGGAGCAGTACTTC CASSSDRHGEQYF TRBD1 TRBJ2-7 TRBV5-4 -
TGCAGTGCACGTATCGCAGATACGCAGTATTTT CSARIADTQYF - TRBJ2-3 TRBV20-1 -
TGTGCCAGCAGCCGATTCAATACAAACTCTGGAAACACCATATATTTT CASSRFNTNSGNTIYF - TRBJ1-3 TRBV5-5 -
TGTGCCAGCAGTTTATCGATCGGGGGCGCGTTAGGCTACAATGAGCAGTTCTTC CASSLSIGGALGYNEQFF - TRBJ2-1 TRBV27 -
TGTGCCAGCAGACCCTCGACAGGAGCTAACTATGGCTACACCTTC CASRPSTGANYGYTF - TRBJ1-2 TRBV14 -
TGCGCCAGCAGCCAAGACGAGGGCCTAGCGGGAGACGAAGATACGCAGTATTTT CASSQDEGLAGDEDTQYF TRBD2 TRBJ2-3 TRBV4-1 -
TGTGCCAGCAGGGCCCACGGGACTGAAGCTTTCTTT CASRAHGTEAFF - TRBJ1-1 TRBV2 -
TGTGCCAGCATGAGGCGGGTGGAAGAGACCCAGTACTTC CASMRRVEETQYF - TRBJ2-5 TRBV28 once
TGTGCCAGCAGTTTAAGCACGAGGAACACTGAAGCTTTCTTT CASSLSTRNTEAFF - TRBJ1-1 TRBV28 -
TGTGCCAGCAGCGAAGAGGGACGGCGACTCCAAGAGACCCAGTACTTC CASSEEGRRLQETQYF - TRBJ2-5 TRBV5-8 -
TGCACCAGCAGCCTAAGGGACCCTGGAAACACCATATATTTT CTSSLRDPGNTIYF - TRBJ1-3 TRBV1 -
TGTGCCAGCAGTCTCGGGAGTGTTGGTGGCACAGATACGCAGTATTTT CASSLGSVGGTDTQYF - TRBJ2-3 TRBV28 -
TGTGCCAGCAGCTCGGGACTAGCGGCCTCCTACGAGCAGTACTTC CASSSGLAASYEQYF TRBD2 TRBJ2-7 TRBV5-5 -
TGTGCCAGCTCACCTGCCGGGACACCCCTCGTCAACTATGGCTACACCTTC CASSPAGTPLVNYGYTF - TRBJ1-2 TRBV18 -
TGTGCCAGCAGCTTGCCAGGAGGGGTTTCACCCCTCCACTTT CASSLPGGVSPLHF - TRBJ1-6 TRBV5-6 -
TGTGCCAGCAGCGTCAGGGGAACGAGCACAGATACGCAGTATTTT CASSVRGTSTDTQYF - TRBJ2-3 TRBV7-2 once
TGTGCCACCAGCAGGCTGGGGCAAAACATTCAGTACTTC CATSRLGQNIQYF - TRBJ2-4 TRBV15 -
TGTGCCAGCAGCGGCCGGGACCCTAGGGGCGAGCAGTACTTC CASSGRDPRGEQYF - TRBJ2-7 TRBV9 -
TGCGCCAGCAGCTTGGGGACAGCGAAATTCTATGGCTACACCTTC CASSLGTAKFYGYTF - TRBJ1-2 TRBV5-1 -
TGTGCCAGCAGCGCGTCTAGCGGGGCGTTATACAATGAGCAGTTCTTC CASSASSGALYNEQFF TRBD2 TRBJ2-1 TRBV5-4 -
TGTGCCAGCAGTTACGAAGGGGCAGGGAACACTGAAGCTTTCTTT CASSYEGAGNTEAFF - TRBJ1-1 TRBV6-6 -
TGCGCCAGCAGCGCCTTCGGGACTAGCGGGAGTGGTGAGCAGTTCTTC CASSAFGTSGSGEQFF TRBD2 TRBJ2-1 TRBV5-1 -
TGTGCCAGCAGCTTAGCAGCGGGGGGGCCCAATGAGCAGTTCTTC CASSLAAGGPNEQFF TRBD2 TRBJ2-1 TRBV7-9 -
TGTGCCAGCTCAGGACAGAACCAAGAGACCCAGTACTTC CASSGQNQETQYF - TRBJ2-5 TRBV18 once
TGTGCCAGCAGGGGCGGGGCGGGGTACAATGAGCAGTTCTTC CASRGGAGYNEQFF - TRBJ2-1 TRBV25-1 -
TGCGCCAGCAGCTTGGCGGTAGGTGGGAACTCCTACGAGCAGTACTTC CASSLAVGGNSYEQYF - TRBJ2-7 TRBV5-1 -
TGTGCCAGCAGCTTAAGCAGAAGCTCCTACAATGAGCAGTTCTTC CASSLSRSSYNEQFF - TRBJ2-1 TRBV7-9 -
TGTGCCAGCAGTCCAGCAGGGCACTATGGCTACACCTTC CASSPAGHYGYTF - TRBJ1-2 TRBV11-2 -
TGTGCCAGCAGCTCGGGGGACAAAGAGACCCAGTACTTC CASSSGDKETQYF - TRBJ2-5 TRBV7-3 -
TGTGCCAGCAGGCTAGCGGGGTTTGTTACAGATACGCAGTATTTT CASRLAGFVTDTQYF TRBD2 TRBJ2-3 TRBV7-2 -
TGTGCCAGCAGTCGCCTAGCGGGCGAAAACACAGATACGCAGTATTTT CASSRLAGENTDTQYF TRBD2 TRBJ2-3 TRBV6-6 -
TGTGCCAGCAGCCCCGGACAGGGACTCTCCTACAATGAGCAGTTCTTC CASSPGQGLSYNEQFF TRBD1 TRBJ2-1 TRBV5-6 -
TGTGCCAGCAGCTCCGGACAGGGGCGCGACGAGCAGTACTTC CASSSGQGRDEQYF TRBD1 TRBJ2-7 TRBV5-5 -
TGTGCCAGCAGCGCGGGAGAAGTTTACAATGAGCAGTTCTTC CASSAGEVYNEQFF - TRBJ2-1 TRBV9 -
TGTGCCAGCAGCTCATCCGGGACTAGCGGGAGGACCACAGATACGCAGTATTTT CASSSSGTSGRTTDTQYF TRBD2 TRBJ2-3 TRBV28 -
TGTGCCAGCAGTCCGGGAGGAGTTCTAGCCAAAAACATTCAGTACTTC CASSPGGVLAKNIQYF TRBD2 TRBJ2-4 TRBV28 once
TGTGCCAGCAGCTTGGGAGGGACAGGGGAGGGCTACGAGCAGTACTTC CASSLGGTGEGYEQYF TRBD1 TRBJ2-7 TRBV5-6 -
TGTGCCAGCAGCGTAGATGTACAGGGGGAGCAGTTCTTC CASSVDVQGEQFF TRBD1 TRBJ2-1 TRBV9 -
TGTGCCAGCAGCTTAGCGCAGGGCTACTCTGGAAACACCATATATTTT CASSLAQGYSGNTIYF - TRBJ1-3 TRBV11-2 -
TGTGCCAGCAGCACGGGGGGATCAGATACGCAGTATTTT CASSTGGSDTQYF TRBD2 TRBJ2-3 TRBV7-3 -
TGTGCCAGCGGTGGGGGCGCAGGCTATGGCTACACCTTC CASGGGAGYGYTF - TRBJ1-2 TRBV2 few
TGTGCCAGCGGGCGGCGGGAGGCCTCCTACAATGAGCAGTTCTTC CASGRREASYNEQFF TRBD2 TRBJ2-1 TRBV11-1 -
TGTGCCAGCAGCTTTACAGATACGCAGTATTTT CASSFTDTQYF - TRBJ2-3 TRBV2 -
TGTGCCAGCAGTACATCCTCCGGGACAGGGGGGGGCCCGGAGGAAAAACTGTTTTTT CASSTSSGTGGGPEEKLFF TRBD1 TRBJ1-4 TRBV28 -